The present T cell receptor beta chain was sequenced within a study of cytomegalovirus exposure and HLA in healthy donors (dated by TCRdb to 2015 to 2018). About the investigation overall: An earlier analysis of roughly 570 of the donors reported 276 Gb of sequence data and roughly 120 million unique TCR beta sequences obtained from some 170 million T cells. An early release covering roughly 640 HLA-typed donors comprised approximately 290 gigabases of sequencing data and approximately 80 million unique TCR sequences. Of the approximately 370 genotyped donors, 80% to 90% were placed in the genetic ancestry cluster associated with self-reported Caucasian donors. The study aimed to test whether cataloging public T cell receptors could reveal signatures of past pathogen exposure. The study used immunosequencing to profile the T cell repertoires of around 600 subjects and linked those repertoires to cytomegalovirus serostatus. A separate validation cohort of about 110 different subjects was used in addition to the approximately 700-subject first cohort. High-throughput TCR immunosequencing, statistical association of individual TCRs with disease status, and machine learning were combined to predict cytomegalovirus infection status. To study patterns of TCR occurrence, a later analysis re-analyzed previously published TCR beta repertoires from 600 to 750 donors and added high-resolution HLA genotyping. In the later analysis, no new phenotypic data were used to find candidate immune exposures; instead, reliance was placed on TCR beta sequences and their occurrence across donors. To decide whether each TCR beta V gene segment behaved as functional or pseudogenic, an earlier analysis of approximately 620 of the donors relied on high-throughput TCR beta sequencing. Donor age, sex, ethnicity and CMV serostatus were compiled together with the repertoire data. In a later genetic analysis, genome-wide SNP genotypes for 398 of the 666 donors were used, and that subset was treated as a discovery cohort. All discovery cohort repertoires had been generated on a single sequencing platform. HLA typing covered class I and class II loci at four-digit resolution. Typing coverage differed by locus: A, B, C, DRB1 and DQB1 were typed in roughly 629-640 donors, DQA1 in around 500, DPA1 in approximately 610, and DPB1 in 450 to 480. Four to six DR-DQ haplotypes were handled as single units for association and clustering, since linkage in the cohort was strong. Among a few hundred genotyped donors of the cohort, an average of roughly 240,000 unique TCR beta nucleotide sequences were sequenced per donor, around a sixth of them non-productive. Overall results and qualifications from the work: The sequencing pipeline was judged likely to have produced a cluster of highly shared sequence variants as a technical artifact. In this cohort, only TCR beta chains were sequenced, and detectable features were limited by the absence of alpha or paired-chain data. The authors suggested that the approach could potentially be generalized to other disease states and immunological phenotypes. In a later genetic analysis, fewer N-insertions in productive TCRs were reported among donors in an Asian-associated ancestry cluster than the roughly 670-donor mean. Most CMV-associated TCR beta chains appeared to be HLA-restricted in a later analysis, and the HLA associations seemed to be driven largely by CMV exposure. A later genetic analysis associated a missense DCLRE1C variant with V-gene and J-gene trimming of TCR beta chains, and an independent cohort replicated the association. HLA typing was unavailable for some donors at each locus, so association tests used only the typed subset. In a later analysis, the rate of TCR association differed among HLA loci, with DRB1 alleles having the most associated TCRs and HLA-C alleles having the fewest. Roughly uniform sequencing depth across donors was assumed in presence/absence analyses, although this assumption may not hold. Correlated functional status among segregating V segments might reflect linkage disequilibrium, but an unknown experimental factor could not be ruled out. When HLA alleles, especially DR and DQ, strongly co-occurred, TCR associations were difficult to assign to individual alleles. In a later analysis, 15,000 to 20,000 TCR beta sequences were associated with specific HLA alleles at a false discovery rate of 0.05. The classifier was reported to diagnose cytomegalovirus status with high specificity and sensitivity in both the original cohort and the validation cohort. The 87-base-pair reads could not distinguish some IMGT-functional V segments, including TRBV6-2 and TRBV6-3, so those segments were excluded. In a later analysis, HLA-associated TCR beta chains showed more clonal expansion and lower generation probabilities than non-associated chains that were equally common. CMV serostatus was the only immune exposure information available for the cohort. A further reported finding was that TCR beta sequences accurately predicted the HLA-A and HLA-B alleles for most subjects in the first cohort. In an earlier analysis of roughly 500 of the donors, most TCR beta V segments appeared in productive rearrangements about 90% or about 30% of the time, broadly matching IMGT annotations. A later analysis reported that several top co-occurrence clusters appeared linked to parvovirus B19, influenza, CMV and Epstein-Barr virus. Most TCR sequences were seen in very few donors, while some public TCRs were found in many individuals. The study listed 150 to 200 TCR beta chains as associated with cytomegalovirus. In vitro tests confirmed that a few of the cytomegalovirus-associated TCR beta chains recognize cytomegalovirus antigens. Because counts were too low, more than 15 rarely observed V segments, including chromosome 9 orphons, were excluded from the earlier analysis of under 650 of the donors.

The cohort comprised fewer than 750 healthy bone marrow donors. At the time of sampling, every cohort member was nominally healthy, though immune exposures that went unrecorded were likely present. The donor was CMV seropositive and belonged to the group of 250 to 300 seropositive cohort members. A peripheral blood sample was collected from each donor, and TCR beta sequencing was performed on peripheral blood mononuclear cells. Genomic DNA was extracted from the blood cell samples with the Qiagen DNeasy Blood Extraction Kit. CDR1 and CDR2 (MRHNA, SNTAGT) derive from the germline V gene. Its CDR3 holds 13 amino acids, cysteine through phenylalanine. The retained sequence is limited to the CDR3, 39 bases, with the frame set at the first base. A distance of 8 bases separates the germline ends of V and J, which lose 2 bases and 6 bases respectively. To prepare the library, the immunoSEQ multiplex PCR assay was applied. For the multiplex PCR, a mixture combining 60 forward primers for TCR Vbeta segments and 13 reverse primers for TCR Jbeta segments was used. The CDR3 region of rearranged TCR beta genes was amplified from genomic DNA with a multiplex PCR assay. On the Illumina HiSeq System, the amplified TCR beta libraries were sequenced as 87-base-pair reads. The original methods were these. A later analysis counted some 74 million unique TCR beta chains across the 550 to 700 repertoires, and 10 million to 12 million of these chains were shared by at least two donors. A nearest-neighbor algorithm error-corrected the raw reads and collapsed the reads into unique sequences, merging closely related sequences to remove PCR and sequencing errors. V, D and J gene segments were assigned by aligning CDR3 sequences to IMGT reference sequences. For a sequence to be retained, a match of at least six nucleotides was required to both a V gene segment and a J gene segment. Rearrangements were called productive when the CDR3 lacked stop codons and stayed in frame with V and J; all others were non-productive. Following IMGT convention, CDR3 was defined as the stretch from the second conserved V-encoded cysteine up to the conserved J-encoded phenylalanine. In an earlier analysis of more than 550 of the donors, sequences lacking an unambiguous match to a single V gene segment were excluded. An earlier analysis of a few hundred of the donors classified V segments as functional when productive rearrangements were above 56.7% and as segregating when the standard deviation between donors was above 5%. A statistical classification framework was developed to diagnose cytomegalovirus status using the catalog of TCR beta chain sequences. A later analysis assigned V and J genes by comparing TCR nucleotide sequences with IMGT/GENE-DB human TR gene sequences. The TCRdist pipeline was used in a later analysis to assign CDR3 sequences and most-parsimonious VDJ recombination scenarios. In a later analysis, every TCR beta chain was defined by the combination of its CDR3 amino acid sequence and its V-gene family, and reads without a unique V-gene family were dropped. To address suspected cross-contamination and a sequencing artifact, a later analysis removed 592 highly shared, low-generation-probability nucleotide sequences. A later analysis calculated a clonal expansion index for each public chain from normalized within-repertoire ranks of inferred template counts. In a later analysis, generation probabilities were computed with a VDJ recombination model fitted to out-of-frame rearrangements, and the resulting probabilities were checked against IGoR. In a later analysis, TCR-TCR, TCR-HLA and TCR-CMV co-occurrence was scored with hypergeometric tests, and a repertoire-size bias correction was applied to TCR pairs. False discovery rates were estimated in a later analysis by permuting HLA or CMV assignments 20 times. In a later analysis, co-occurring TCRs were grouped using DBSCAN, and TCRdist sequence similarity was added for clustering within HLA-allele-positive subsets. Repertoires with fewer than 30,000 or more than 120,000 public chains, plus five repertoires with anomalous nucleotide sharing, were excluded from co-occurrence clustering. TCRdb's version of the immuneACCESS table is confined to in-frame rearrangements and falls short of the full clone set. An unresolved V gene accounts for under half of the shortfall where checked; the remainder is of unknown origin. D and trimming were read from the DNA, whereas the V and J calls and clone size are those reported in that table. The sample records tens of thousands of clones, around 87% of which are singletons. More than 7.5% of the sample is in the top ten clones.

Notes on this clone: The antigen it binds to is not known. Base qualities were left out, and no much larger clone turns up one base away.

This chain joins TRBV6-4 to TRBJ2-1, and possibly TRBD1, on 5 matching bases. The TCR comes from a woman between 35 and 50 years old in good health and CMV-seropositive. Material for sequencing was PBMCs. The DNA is TGTGCCAGCAGTGACAGGGGATCCAATGAGCAGTTCTTC. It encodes CASSDRGSNEQFF.